A single sample is the source of the 13 T cell receptor beta chains below, sequenced in a study. TCRdb reanalysed the 5' RACE reads using MiXCR and keeps one entry per CDR3 protein. The sample holds about 7,800 distinct CDR3 sequences, around 40% seen once. Source material: tumor-infiltrating memory CD4+ T cells sorted from the breast tumor. Documented subset: memory CD4+ T cells, CD4+CD45RO+CD25-. All receptors come from a female donor with breast cancer.

This clonotype rates as medium-sized (0.01 to 0.1%). V gene TRBV20-1 combines with J gene TRBJ1-5; D is possibly TRBD1 (6 bases). The CDR3 loop spans 14 amino acids. Trimming stripped 4 bases from V and 3 bases from J, with 13 bases between. The germline V gene has CDR1 DFQATT and CDR2 SNEGSKA (reference sequence). The CDR3 spells CSAKPGAVNQPQHF. The CDR3 region has the DNA TGCAGTGCTAAGCCGGGGGCAGTCAATCAGCCCCAGCATTTT.

In its sample, this clonotype was seen many times. The chain recombines TRBV7-9 with TRBJ2-3, with TRBD1 matching 7 bases. V lost 4 bases, J lost 5 bases, and 6 bases stayed unmatched. The germline gives CDR1 SEHNR, CDR2 FQNEAQ (reference sequence). The CDR3 has 14 amino acids. The CDR3 is CASSSGTVGDTQYF. The CDR3 coding sequence is TGTGCCAGCAGCTCCGGGACAGTTGGAGATACGCAGTATTTT.

On this clonotype itself: This may be a read error: a much more frequent sequence differs by one nucleotide. This chain joins TRBV4-2 and TRBJ2-7; no clear D. The CDR3 contains 16 residues. Germline CDR1 is LGHNA and CDR2 is YNFKEQ. CDR3 residues: CASSQSNGRDTYVQYF. The DNA for the CDR3 is TGTGCCAGCAGCCAATCTAACGGAAGAGACACCTACGTGCAGTACTTC.

This clonotype was found many times. One junction end disagrees with the germline gene, perhaps due to a read error. V is TRBV7-3 and J is TRBJ2-1; D not resolved. Germline loops: CDR1 SGHTA, CDR2 FQGTGA. This CDR3 contains 11 residues. Written as DNA, the CDR3 is TGTGCCAGCAGCTCCCACAATGAGCAGTTCTTC. It translates to CASSSHNEQFF.

The V call is TRBV6-5, the J call TRBJ2-1; weak D call: TRBD1 (5 bases). Germline V gene data show CDR1 as MNHEY and CDR2 as SVGAGI. Trimming pared 2 bases from V and 10 bases from J, leaving 21 bases between. This CDR3 spans 16 amino acids. Here the CDR3 reads CASSYGAVGRGREQFF. The CDR3 coding sequence is TGTGCCAGCAGTTACGGGGCGGTAGGTCGAGGACGAGAGCAGTTCTTC.

This clonotype is classed as medium-sized (0.01 to 0.1%). The chain is built from TRBV4-2 and TRBJ1-4; D gene ambiguous. Germline V gene sequence: CDR1 LGHNA, CDR2 YNFKEQ. The CDR3 is 17 residues long. Trimming cost V 2 bases and J 1 base, with 14 bases left between them. CDR3 in DNA: TGTGCCAGCAGCCAAAAATCAGGTGTAGGAACTAATGAAAAACTGTTTTTT. Its protein is CASSQKSGVGTNEKLFF.

This clonotype rates as medium-sized. The rearrangement links TRBV28 to TRBJ2-7; D perhaps matches TRBD2 (6 bases). This CDR3 is 14 amino acids long. V was shortened by 5 bases and J by 5 bases, with 16 bases between the two germline ends. Germline CDR1 and CDR2: MDHEN and SYDVKM. The CDR3 DNA reads TGTGCCAGCAGTAAGATAGCGGAGGGCGACGAGCAGTACTTC. Its protein product is CASSKIAEGDEQYF.

There are a few counts of this clonotype. The rearrangement uses TRBV2 and TRBJ1-2; 9 nucleotides line up with TRBD1. The germline CDR1 and CDR2 sequences are SNHLY and FYNNEI. Germline trimming cut 6 bases from V and 4 bases from J; bases unmatched to any gene: 9. There are 15 residues in the CDR3. Written as DNA, the CDR3 is TGTGCCAGCAGCTCCAACAGGGGGCGCCTCTATGGCTACACCTTC. This gives the protein CASSSNRGRLYGYTF.

Comments on this clonotype: A much larger clone differs from this one at a single base, so this may be a read error. This CDR3 is missing its conserved last phenylalanine or tryptophan, likely due to a read error. The V and J genes are TRBV18 and TRBJ2-2, with TRBD2 identical over 13 bases. The V gene's germline CDR1 is KGHSH and CDR2 LQKENI. V gave up 1 base and J gave up 5 bases; unmatched junction bases: 7. CDR3 length: 18 amino acids. The CDR3 sequence: CASSPHGLAGVQTGELFS. The DNA for the CDR3 is TGTGCCAGCTCACCACACGGACTAGCGGGAGTGCAGACCGGGGAGCTGTTTTCT.

This clonotype was counted a single time. The chain combines TRBV4-1 with TRBJ1-5; D is unclear. Germline values: CDR1 MGHRA, CDR2 YSYEKL. V lost 3 bases to trimming and J lost 6 bases, with 12 bases between them. There are 14 residues in the CDR3. The CDR3 protein is CASSQGELGQPQHF. As DNA, the CDR3 is TGCGCCAGCAGCCAGGGCGAGTTGGGTCAGCCCCAGCATTTT.

The chain has TRBV4-1 and TRBJ2-1; D is unresolved. Trimming removed 0 bases from V and 10 bases from J, with 10 bases in between. Per germline, CDR1 MGHRA and CDR2 YSYEKL. The CDR3 is 13 residues long. The DNA of the CDR3 is TGCGCCAGCAGCCAAGATATAATGGCGGAGCAGTTCTTC. Protein product: CASSQDIMAEQFF.

The rearrangement links TRBV29-1 to TRBJ1-5; tentative D call: TRBD1 (5 bases). The germline V gene has CDR1 SQVTM and CDR2 ANQGSEA. The CDR3 covers 14 residues. V was shortened by 6 bases and J by 1 base, with 13 bases between the two germline ends. CDR3 in amino acids: CSVRDPGSNQPQHF. Here the CDR3 DNA reads TGCAGCGTCCGGGACCCTGGGAGCAATCAGCCCCAGCATTTT. The full variable domain, in which reference TRBV29-1 and TRBJ1-5 provide the parts outside the CDR3, is SAVISQKPSRDICQRGTSLTIQCQVDSQVTMMFWYRQQPGQSLTLIATANQGSEATYESGFVIDKFPISRPNLTFSTLTVSNMSPEDSSIYLCSVRDPGSNQPQHFGDGTRLSIL.

Comment on this clonotype: An end of the junction differs from the germline gene, which may be a read error. The rearrangement links TRBV5-5 to TRBJ2-1; 7 bases are a match to TRBD2. CDR3 length: 14 residues. Germline V gene lookup returns CDR1 SGHKS and CDR2 YYEKEE (reference sequence). CDR3 nucleotides: TGTGCCGGCAGCCCGGGACTAATTAACAATGAGCAGCTCTTC. This translates into CAGSPGLINNEQLF. The full variable domain, in which reference TRBV5-5 and TRBJ2-1 provide the parts outside the CDR3, is DAGVTQSPTHLIKTRGQQVTLRCSPISGHKSVSWYQQVLGQGPQFIFQYYEKEERGRGNFPDRFSARQFPNYSSELNVNALLLGDSALYLCAGSPGLINNEQLFGPGTRLTVL.